This T cell receptor (beta chain) is from a study of CD8+CD57+ T cells in acquired aplastic anemia. At the level of the study: Yields of DNA that came from sorted CD4+ and CD8+ cells averaged approximately 3.2 ug.

Study results and caveats: Both patients and controls carried the same twenty-nine CD8+ CDR3 sequences.

Individuals selected for sequencing had exhibited CD8+CD57+ cell expansion on flow cytometry. There were no patients without severe acquired aplastic anemia. Germline CDR1 is SGHAT and CDR2 is FQNNGV. The length of the CDR3 is 17 residues. The ends were cut back, 6 bases at V and 5 bases at J, with 24 bases in the middle. This clonotype was detected ten times or more. Antigen specificity is unknown. TCR beta VDJ and CDR3 profiling used genomic DNA as template. TCRdb itself ran the reads through MiXCR, one entry per CDR3 protein. The table lists 210,000 or so distinct CDR3 sequences, under 55% of them singletons.

Sequencing used sorted CD4+, CD8+, or CD8+CD57+ T cells (not recorded which) from PBMCs. The origin of this receptor is a human donor with aplastic anemia. The rearrangement joins TRBV11-2 to TRBJ2-3, with D possibly being TRBD1 (5 bases). The CDR3, as DNA: TGTGCCAGCAGGGCGGTCGGCAGGGTGATTCCTGGAGATACGCAGTATTTT. It specifies CASRAVGRVIPGDTQYF.